This is a list of T cell receptor beta chains from one sample in a study of T cells in Graves' hyperthyroidism and ophthalmopathy. TCRdb called the multiplex PCR reads again in MiXCR, with one record for every CDR3 protein. The data show 270,000 or so distinct CDR3 sequences, 12% to 15% seen once. Material for sequencing was blood. The source of these receptors is a woman between 50 and 59 years old with Graves' hyperthyroidism that later progressed to Graves' ophthalmopathy. Both conserved end residues are part of each CDR3. D genes are given only for firm matches. The listing skips clone size in some rows; elsewhere it reads once, few, many or a size class.

>TRBJ2-5|TRBV6-1|many|-
CASSAQRQETQYF
TGTGCCAGCAGTGCCCAGAGACAAGAGACCCAGTACTTC
>TRBJ2-7|TRBV27|-|TRBD2
CASSLWTSHGDEQYF
TGTGCCAGCAGTTTATGGACTAGTCATGGTGACGAGCAGTACTTC
>TRBJ1-5|TRBV19|few|-
CASSMMAFGNQPQHF
TGTGCCAGTAGTATGATGGCATTTGGTAATCAGCCCCAGCATTTT
>TRBJ1-5|TRBV2|-|-
CASSVDVEPNQPQHF
TGTGCCAGCAGTGTGGACGTGGAACCCAATCAGCCCCAGCATTTT
>TRBJ2-7|TRBV14|many|-
CASSQGAYPRNEQYF
TGTGCCAGCAGCCAAGGGGCTTACCCAAGGAACGAGCAGTACTTC
>TRBJ2-3|TRBV30|many|-
CAWSIGGMADTQYF
TGTGCCTGGAGTATCGGCGGGATGGCAGATACGCAGTATTTT
>TRBJ2-5|TRBV18|many|-
CASSPLRAETQYF
TGTGCCAGCTCACCTCTGAGGGCAGAGACCCAGTACTTC
>TRBJ2-1|TRBV27|many|-
CASTKDEDDEQFF
TGTGCCAGCACTAAGGACGAGGACGATGAGCAGTTCTTC
>TRBJ2-5|TRBV2|many|TRBD1
CASSRDRGRGETQYF
TGTGCCAGCAGCCGCGACAGGGGAAGGGGAGAGACCCAGTACTTC
>TRBJ2-7|TRBV10-3|many|-
CATLGVSSYEQYF
TGTGCCACCCTCGGGGTAAGCTCCTACGAGCAGTACTTC
>TRBJ2-7|TRBV10-3|few|-
CAISEGLTGTYEQYF
TGTGCCATCAGTGAGGGACTAACGGGAACCTACGAGCAGTACTTC
>TRBJ2-2|TRBV3-1|many|-
CASSQGYQTGELFF
TGTGCCAGCAGCCAAGGCTATCAGACCGGGGAGCTGTTTTTT
>TRBJ1-3|TRBV6-1|few|-
CASSDTVWSSGNTIYF
TGTGCCAGCAGTGATACCGTGTGGAGCTCTGGAAACACCATATATTTT
>TRBJ1-2|TRBV28|many|-
CASSSPGYYGYTF
TGTGCCAGCAGTTCTCCGGGATACTATGGCTACACCTTC
>TRBJ2-3|TRBV11-3|many|TRBD1
CASSWTGPDTQYF
TGTGCCAGCAGCTGGACAGGGCCAGATACGCAGTATTTT
>TRBJ2-7|TRBV28|many|TRBD2
CASSSGTSGPIYEQYF
TGTGCCAGCAGTTCCGGGACTAGCGGGCCGATATACGAGCAGTACTTC
>TRBJ1-2|TRBV7-9|-|-
CASSLARGSGYTF
TGTGCCAGCAGCTTAGCAAGGGGCTCTGGCTACACCTTC
>TRBJ2-7|TRBV20-1|many|TRBD1
CSARLGTGGSLYEQYF
TGCAGTGCTAGATTAGGGACAGGGGGATCTCTCTACGAGCAGTACTTC
>TRBJ2-7|TRBV6-1|many|-
CASSLNGDRGYEQYF
TGTGCCAGCAGTTTGAACGGAGACAGAGGCTACGAGCAGTACTTC
>TRBJ2-5|TRBV4-1|-|-
CASSPVRGGTQETQYF
TGCGCCAGCAGCCCCGTAAGGGGGGGGACTCAAGAGACCCAGTACTTC
>TRBJ2-5|TRBV24-1|many|TRBD1
CATSDWTGIGETQYF
TGTGCCACCAGTGACTGGACAGGGATCGGGGAGACCCAGTACTTC
>TRBJ1-1|TRBV4-1|-|-
CASSQAVGVSTEASF
TGCGCCAGCAGCCAGGCTGTTGGGGTGAGCACTGAAGCTTCCTTT
>TRBJ1-1|TRBV10-3|-|-
CAISGQPMNTEAFF
TGTGCCATCAGTGGGCAGCCCATGAACACTGAAGCTTTCTTT
>TRBJ1-5|TRBV20-1|-|-
CSAPGPHPEPQHF
TGCAGTGCCCCCGGTCCTCACCCTGAGCCCCAGCATTTT
>TRBJ2-3|TRBV9|once|-
CASSVTSGGDTQYF
TGTGCCAGCAGCGTAACTTCGGGGGGCGATACGCAGTATTTT
>TRBJ1-2|TRBV2|few|TRBD1
CAGGTATLLFYGYTF
TGTGCCGGGGGGACAGCGACTCTACTATTTTATGGCTACACCTTC
>TRBJ2-7|TRBV20-1|many|TRBD1
CSASPTGGVSEQYF
TGCAGTGCTAGTCCGACAGGGGGCGTGAGCGAGCAGTACTTC
>TRBJ1-2|TRBV28|many|TRBD1
CASEGARGGYTF
TGTGCCAGCGAGGGGGCGCGGGGTGGCTACACCTTC
>TRBJ2-3|TRBV14|-|-
CANSQVREMADTQYF
TGTGCCAACAGCCAAGTTCGGGAGATGGCAGATACGCAGTATTTT
>TRBJ2-7|TRBV20-1|many|-
CSAAQESIYEQYF
TGCAGTGCCGCCCAGGAGTCCATCTACGAGCAGTACTTC
>TRBJ1-2|TRBV6-2/TRBV6-3|many|-
CASSYSPNYGYTF
TGTGCCAGCAGTTACAGTCCCAACTATGGCTACACCTTC
>TRBJ2-7|TRBV10-3|many|-
CAISPLSGRAYEQYF
TGTGCCATCAGTCCTTTAAGCGGGCGAGCCTACGAGCAGTACTTC
>TRBJ2-2|TRBV7-2|many|TRBD2
CASSLAAGAGGELFF
TGTGCCAGCAGCTTAGCGGCGGGAGCGGGCGGGGAGCTGTTTTTT
>TRBJ2-4|TRBV20-1|-|TRBD2
CSAPPSGAKNIQYF
TGCAGTGCGCCGCCTAGCGGAGCCAAAAACATTCAGTACTTC
>TRBJ2-5|TRBV24-1|many|TRBD2
CATSDITLAGRETQYF
TGTGCCACCAGTGATATAACCCTAGCGGGAAGAGAGACCCAGTACTTC
>TRBJ2-3|TRBV4-2|few|-
CASSQEGVGPSTDTQYF
TGTGCCAGCAGCCAAGAAGGCGTTGGGCCTAGCACAGATACGCAGTATTTT
>TRBJ1-1|TRBV19|few|-
CASSTNPSLNTEAFF
TGTGCCAGTAGTACAAACCCCTCGTTGAACACTGAAGCTTTCTTT
>TRBJ2-3|TRBV10-3|many|TRBD2
CAMRGGGTDTQYF
TGTGCCATGCGGGGGGGAGGGACAGATACGCAGTATTTT
>TRBJ1-2|TRBV6-2/TRBV6-3|-|-
CATTGGIRGYRGYTF
TGTGCCACCACCGGGGGGATCCGTGGCTATCGGGGCTACACCTTC
>TRBJ1-2|TRBV9|many|-
CASRGTAVLGGYTF
TGTGCCAGCAGGGGGACGGCGGTACTTGGTGGCTACACCTTC
>TRBJ2-7|TRBV28|many|-
CATGTPQYEQYF
TGTGCCACCGGGACACCCCAATACGAGCAGTACTTC
>TRBJ1-1|TRBV5-1|many|-
CASSLRPGEGTEAFF
TGCGCCAGCAGCTTGAGACCGGGGGAGGGGACTGAAGCTTTCTTT
>TRBJ2-5|TRBV20-1|few|-
CSARRGPAGETQYF
TGCAGTGCTAGACGGGGTCCCGCGGGAGAGACCCAGTACTTC